A selection of T cell receptor beta chains follows, all from one sample in a study of radiation and T cells in renal cell carcinoma. TCRdb's table, derived via immunoSEQ multiplex PCR, lists solely in-frame clones and lacks some. The sample records around 160,000 clones, approximately 90% being singletons. The sequencing used blood, collected from a patient whose treatment included radiotherapy and nephrectomy. These receptors came from a woman in her 70s with renal cell carcinoma. Both conserved end residues are part of each CDR3. The D gene is left open where the match is weak. Where a row states a size, it is once, few, many or the class of an expanded clone; other rows omit it.

cdr3_length j_call clone_size v_call d_call cdr3_aa cdr3_nt
14 TRBJ1-5 NA TRBV30 NA CAWSVVGGNQPQHF TGTGCCTGGAGTGTAGTGGGGGGGAATCAGCCCCAGCATTTT
13 TRBJ1-1 NA TRBV7-2 NA CASSLGRNTEAFF TGTGCCAGCAGCTTAGGCAGAAACACTGAAGCTTTCTTT
14 TRBJ2-5 NA TRBV19 NA CASSIQGIQETQYF TGTGCCAGTAGTATTCAGGGGATTCAAGAGACCCAGTACTTC
13 TRBJ2-2 NA TRBV2 TRBD2 CASSVGLPGELFF TGTGCCAGCAGTGTGGGACTACCCGGGGAGCTGTTTTTT
17 TRBJ2-1 NA TRBV5-4 TRBD2 CASSLVGGGVSHNEQFF TGTGCCAGCAGCTTGGTAGGTGGGGGGGTCTCCCACAATGAGCAGTTCTTC
17 TRBJ2-7 NA TRBV2 TRBD2 CASSDRLAGGSSYEQYF TGTGCCAGCAGTGACCGGCTAGCGGGGGGGAGCTCCTACGAGCAGTACTTC
15 TRBJ2-3 NA TRBV5-4 NA CASSLRVRGTDTQYF TGTGCCAGCAGCTTGCGGGTCAGGGGCACAGATACGCAGTATTTT
14 TRBJ2-7 NA TRBV7-8 NA CASSLVAGAYEQYF TGTGCCAGCAGCTTAGTCGCAGGGGCCTACGAGCAGTACTTC
13 TRBJ2-7 NA TRBV29-1 NA CSVGRQGLYEQYF TGCAGCGTTGGTAGGCAGGGGCTCTACGAGCAGTACTTC
16 TRBJ1-1 NA TRBV5-1 NA CASSPQMGGWVTEAFF TGCGCCAGCAGCCCCCAGATGGGGGGCTGGGTCACTGAAGCTTTCTTT
16 TRBJ2-1 NA TRBV9 TRBD2 CASSPHGTIAQDEQFF TGTGCCAGCAGCCCCCACGGGACTATCGCCCAGGATGAGCAGTTCTTC
19 TRBJ2-7 NA TRBV7-6 TRBD2 CASSVDGTSGGARSYEQYF TGTGCCAGCAGCGTGGATGGGACTAGCGGGGGAGCACGCTCCTACGAGCAGTACTTC
17 TRBJ1-5 NA TRBV19 TRBD1 CASSPYRTGNSNQPQHF TGTGCCAGTAGTCCCTACAGGACAGGAAATAGCAATCAGCCCCAGCATTTT
15 TRBJ1-6 few TRBV5-1 NA CASSLANGVSSPLHF TGCGCCAGCAGCTTGGCCAACGGGGTGAGTTCACCCCTCCACTTT
15 TRBJ2-2 NA TRBV19 NA CASSTGTVNTGELFF TGTGCCAGTAGTACCGGGACGGTGAACACCGGGGAGCTGTTTTTT
16 TRBJ2-3 once TRBV19 NA CASSIEVSSLTDTQYF TGTGCCAGTAGTATAGAGGTGTCCTCTCTCACAGATACGCAGTATTTT
17 TRBJ1-2 NA TRBV19 NA CASSIGASRGRLYGYTF TGTGCCAGTAGTATCGGGGCCTCCCGGGGGCGCCTCTATGGCTACACCTTC
16 TRBJ2-1 once TRBV6-1 NA CASSELPRRSYNEQFF TGTGCCAGCAGTGAACTTCCCAGGAGGTCCTACAATGAGCAGTTCTTC
16 TRBJ1-6 NA TRBV5-1 TRBD1 CASSLESGGPNSPLHF TGCGCCAGCAGCTTGGAATCAGGGGGCCCCAATTCACCCCTCCACTTT
20 TRBJ1-5 NA TRBV4-2 TRBD1 CASSQLSGTGFGVPNQPQHF TGTGCCAGCAGCCAACTATCCGGGACAGGGTTTGGAGTCCCAAATCAGCCCCAGCATTTT
15 TRBJ2-7 NA TRBV6-1 TRBD1 CASSREPGQGYEQYF TGTGCCAGCAGTAGAGAGCCGGGACAGGGCTACGAGCAGTACTTC
14 TRBJ2-7 NA TRBV18 TRBD1 CASSPRQGAREQYF TGTGCCAGCTCACCGAGACAGGGGGCCCGCGAGCAGTACTTC
13 TRBJ1-6 NA TRBV10-2 NA CASSESRNSPLHF TGCGCCAGCAGTGAGTCAAGGAATTCACCCCTCCACTTT
16 TRBJ2-1 NA TRBV9 NA CASSARGRGGGDEQFF TGTGCCAGCAGCGCCCGTGGGCGGGGCGGTGGCGATGAGCAGTTCTTC
15 TRBJ1-1 NA TRBV6-5 NA CASRERLRGYAEAFF TGTGCCAGCAGGGAGAGACTGCGAGGGTACGCTGAAGCTTTCTTT
14 TRBJ1-1 NA TRBV19 NA CASSIKAMNTEAFF TGTGCCAGTAGTATAAAGGCCATGAACACTGAAGCTTTCTTT
12 TRBJ2-7 NA TRBV9 NA CASSRAGYEQYF TGTGCCAGCAGCCGGGCGGGGTACGAGCAGTACTTC
15 TRBJ2-3 NA TRBV7-2 NA CASSADGRGTDTQYF TGTGCCAGCAGCGCGGATGGCAGGGGCACAGATACGCAGTATTTT
16 TRBJ2-3 NA TRBV19 TRBD1 CASSRGTGGTTDTQYF TGTGCCAGTAGTAGGGGGACAGGGGGGACCACAGATACGCAGTATTTT
17 TRBJ2-4 NA TRBV4-1 NA CASSQGEEFLAKNIQYF TGCGCCAGCAGCCAAGGGGAGGAGTTCCTAGCCAAAAACATTCAGTACTTC
12 TRBJ1-1 few TRBV29-1 NA CSVDRVNTEAFF TGCAGCGTTGACAGAGTAAACACTGAAGCTTTCTTT
15 TRBJ1-6 once TRBV7-2 TRBD1 CASSPRTGGGSPLHF TGTGCCAGCAGCCCTCGGACAGGGGGCGGTTCACCCCTCCACTTT
12 TRBJ1-1 NA TRBV2 NA CASSEALGEAFF TGTGCCAGCAGTGAAGCCCTGGGGGAAGCTTTCTTT
15 TRBJ1-6 NA TRBV19 TRBD1 CASSMTGDDNSPLHF TGTGCCAGTAGTATGACAGGGGACGATAATTCACCCCTCCACTTT
12 TRBJ2-5 NA TRBV28 NA CASRTVQETQYF TGTGCCAGTAGGACAGTCCAAGAGACCCAGTACTTC
13 TRBJ2-5 NA TRBV7-2 NA CASSQMNQETQYF TGTGCCAGCAGCCAGATGAACCAAGAGACCCAGTACTTC
14 TRBJ1-2 NA TRBV5-1 NA CASSFGGANYGYTF TGCGCCAGCAGCTTCGGGGGAGCTAACTATGGCTACACCTTC
17 TRBJ2-3 NA TRBV7-3 TRBD2 CASSSLGLAGGTDTQYF TGTGCCAGCAGCTCCCTAGGACTAGCGGGGGGCACAGATACGCAGTATTTT
14 TRBJ1-2 NA TRBV5-4 NA CASSPPGQNYGYTF TGTGCCAGCAGCCCCCCAGGACAAAACTATGGCTACACCTTC
13 TRBJ1-5 NA TRBV6-5 NA CASSFTGNQPQHF TGTGCCAGCAGTTTCACAGGGAATCAGCCCCAGCATTTT
13 TRBJ1-2 NA TRBV6-6 NA CASAREGPYGYTF TGTGCCAGCGCTCGGGAGGGCCCCTATGGCTACACCTTC
21 TRBJ1-6 NA TRBV13 TRBD1 CASSLVSRDRGMGRHNSPLHF TGTGCCAGCAGCTTAGTTTCCCGGGACAGGGGTATGGGGCGACATAATTCACCCCTCCACTTT
13 TRBJ2-1 NA TRBV5-4 TRBD1 CATRSGGYNEQFF TGTGCCACTCGATCAGGGGGCTACAATGAGCAGTTCTTC
13 TRBJ1-3 NA TRBV14 NA CASSQGVGNTIYF TGTGCCAGCAGCCAAGGGGTCGGAAACACCATATATTTT
14 TRBJ2-7 NA TRBV7-9 NA CASSLAGAGYEQYF TGTGCCAGCAGCTTAGCAGGGGCCGGGTACGAGCAGTACTTC